This T cell receptor beta chain was sequenced during a study of shared clonotypes between healthy human individuals. Profiled with immunoSEQ multiplex PCR; TCRdb holds only in-frame clones, not every one. The table includes approximately 470,000 clones, 65% to 85% detected once. CDR1 MGHRA and CDR2 YSYEKL come from the germline V gene. The V gene lost 2 bases and the J gene lost 2 bases, with 9 bases spanning the gap. The CDR3 totals 15 residues. This sequence originates from a woman between 35 and 50 years old in good health. Some clones in this sample may be carry-over from other donors' samples. Sequencing input: PBMCs. The gene calls are TRBV4-1 and TRBJ1-4; the D is unclear. In nucleotides, the CDR3 is TGCGCCAGCAGCCAACGAGTACTCACTAATGAAAAACTGTTTTTT. Translated: CASSQRVLTNEKLFF.